The next 12 T cell receptor beta chains were all read from a single sample in a study of long-term antiretroviral therapy in people with HIV (dated by TCRdb to between 2021 and 2024). The immunoSEQ hsTCRB v3.0 assay was used at survey level resolution to sequence the TRB variable region. Not all clones reach the TCRdb copy of this immuneACCESS table, which keeps in-frame sequences only. Checked studies attribute under half of the gap to unresolved V genes and leave the rest unexplained. The sample has about 36,000 clones on record, roughly 80% of them singletons. Of the sample, around 5.5% is held by the ten largest clones. The sample in question was unsorted PBMCs, obtained 3.4 years after starting antiretroviral therapy. The receptors were sampled from a man in his thirties or forties with HIV.

The chain uses TRBV27 and TRBJ2-7, with a tentative D call TRBD2 (5 bases). The CDR3 loop spans 13 amino acids. Looked up from germline, CDR1 is MNHEY and CDR2 is SMNVEV (reference sequence). V lost 6 bases and J lost 2, with 11 bases in between. CDR3 sequence reads: CASRRTGTYEQYF. The CDR3 nucleotides read TGTGCCAGCAGACGAACCGGGACCTACGAGCAGTACTTC.

V usage is TRBV6-6 and J usage is TRBJ2-1; 10 bases map to TRBD2. J was trimmed by 4 bases and V by 2 bases; bases with no gene match: 5. The CDR3 sequence is 16 residues long. CDR1 and CDR2 (germline): MNHNY, SVGAGI (reference sequence). CDR3 sequence (DNA): TGTGCCAGCAGTTACCCGGCTAGCGGGAGTTACAATGAGCAGTTCTTC. This gives the protein CASSYPASGSYNEQFF.

The chain recombines TRBV2 with TRBJ2-5; 8 nucleotides align to TRBD2. This CDR3 contains 16 residues. Germline assignment: CDR1 SNHLY and CDR2 FYNNEI. The V gene end was trimmed by 0 bases and the J gene end by 4 bases; junction bases not matched to a gene: 7. The chain's CDR3 is CASSEALGAGGETQYF. In DNA, the CDR3 is TGTGCCAGCAGTGAAGCTTTGGGGGCGGGAGGAGAGACCCAGTACTTC.

This clone was counted only a few times. The rearrangement uses TRBV7-9 and TRBJ1-2; D uncertain. Trimming removed 2 bases from V and 4 bases from J, with 11 bases in between. The CDR3 sequence is 14 residues long. Germline-derived CDR1 and CDR2 are SEHNR and FQNEAQ (reference sequence). For the CDR3, the DNA is TGTGCCAGCAGCTTAAAAGGAGAGAGCTATGGCTACACCTTC. Translation gives CASSLKGESYGYTF.

J is TRBJ2-7 and V is TRBV29-1; 7 bases are a match to TRBD1. The V and J ends lost 7 bases and 3 bases, in that order; junction bases with no gene match: 6. The CDR3 covers 12 residues. Germline assignment: CDR1 SQVTM and CDR2 ANQGSEA. The CDR3 region has the DNA TGCAGCGGCAAAACAGGGGACTACGAGCAGTACTTC. Translating it yields CSGKTGDYEQYF.

This clone was found a few times. The V gene is TRBV11-2, the J gene TRBJ2-1; D not certain. V was pared by 5 bases and J by 4 bases, with 12 bases between. The length of the CDR3 is 14 residues. Per the germline V gene, CDR1 is SGHAT and CDR2 is FQNNGV. The CDR3 nucleotides read TGTGCCAGCAGCCAAATTATTGGGTACAATGAGCAGTTCTTC. Translated, it gives CASSQIIGYNEQFF.

This chain connects TRBV6-5 to TRBJ2-3, with TRBD1 identical over 9 bases. Germline V gene lookup returns CDR1 MNHEY and CDR2 SVGAGI. The CDR3 contains 15 residues. V dropped 6 bases and J dropped 1; count of bases not matched to a gene: 5. For the CDR3, the DNA is TGTGCCAGCAGACAACGGGACAGGGGCACAGATACGCAGTATTTT. Translation gives CASRQRDRGTDTQYF.

The V call is TRBV15, the J call TRBJ2-7; D not certain. The germline gives CDR1 LNHNV, CDR2 YYDKDF (reference sequence). The CDR3 contains 14 residues. With 6 bases removed from V and 2 bases from J, the gap between germline ends came to 14 bases. In nucleotides, the CDR3 is TGTGCCACCAGATCGGGTATTGGGACCTACGAGCAGTACTTC. It yields the protein CATRSGIGTYEQYF.

The chain carries TRBV5-6 and TRBJ2-3; D is perhaps TRBD2 (6 bases). This CDR3 has 16 amino acids. Deletions cut 2 bases from V and 0 bases from J, with 13 bases between. Germline CDR1 is SGHDT and CDR2 is YYEEEE. CDR3 DNA sequence: TGTGCCAGCAGCTTTCTAGCGCTGACTAGCACAGATACGCAGTATTTT. This sequence encodes CASSFLALTSTDTQYF.

V and J are TRBV2 and TRBJ2-1; D not certain. Trimming pared 7 bases from V and 12 bases from J, leaving 13 bases between. The CDR3 runs to 11 residues. The germline V gene encodes CDR1 SNHLY and CDR2 FYNNEI. CDR3 sequence reads: CASKDPTVQFF. In nucleotides, the CDR3 is TGTGCCAGCAAAGACCCTACAGTGCAGTTCTTC.

The chain employs TRBV9 and TRBJ2-3; 14 nucleotides align to TRBD2. The germline V gene encodes CDR1 SGDLS and CDR2 YYNGEE. J was trimmed by 4 bases and V by 3 bases; bases with no gene match: 16. This CDR3 comprises 20 residues. CDR3 in amino acids: CASSAKGLAGVVGRADTQYF. CDR3 DNA: TGTGCCAGCAGCGCCAAGGGACTAGCGGGAGTGGTCGGACGGGCAGATACGCAGTATTTT. Full variable domain (rest looked up from reference TRBV9 and TRBJ2-3): DSGVTQTPKHLITATGQRVTLRCSPRSGDLSVYWYQQSLDQGLQFLIQYYNGEERAKGNILERFSAQQFPDLHSELNLSSLELGDSALYFCASSAKGLAGVVGRADTQYFGPGTRLTVL.

CDR3 nucleotides: TGTGCCAGCAGACAAAGGACTAGCGGCTACGAGCAGTACTTC. This sequence encodes CASRQRTSGYEQYF. The chain links TRBV28 to TRBJ2-7, with 10 bases identical to TRBD2. Germline CDR1 is MDHEN and CDR2 is SYDVKM. V lost 6 bases to trimming and J lost 3 bases; unmatched junction nucleotides: 5. The CDR3 has 14 residues.